The rows below give T cell receptor beta chains drawn from one sample of a study of shared clonotypes between healthy human individuals. Measured with immunoSEQ multiplex PCR; TCRdb has only the in-frame clones, and not every one. The table has around 2,000,000 clones, about 95% seen once. The sequenced material came from naive CD8+ T cells sorted from blood. The receptors originated from a man aged 18 to 35 in good health. Both conserved end residues are part of each CDR3. The D gene is left open where the match is weak. A clone size is listed for some rows: how often the clone was seen (once, few, many), or a class if it is expanded.

V gene: TRBV6-1
clone size: -
J gene: TRBJ2-7
CDR3 length: 13
D gene: -
CDR3 DNA: TGTGCCAGCAATCCCAGGGGCCCCTACGAGCAGTACTTC
CDR3 protein: CASNPRGPYEQYF

V gene: TRBV4-1
clone size: -
J gene: TRBJ1-2
CDR3 length: 13
D gene: -
CDR3 DNA: TGCGCCAGCAGCCAAGTAGGGGCGGGAGGCTACACCTTC
CDR3 protein: CASSQVGAGGYTF

V gene: TRBV11-2
clone size: -
J gene: TRBJ2-1
CDR3 length: 13
D gene: TRBD2
CDR3 DNA: TGTGCCAGCAGCGGGGGGGGCTACAATGAGCAGTTCTTC
CDR3 protein: CASSGGGYNEQFF

V gene: TRBV28
clone size: once
J gene: TRBJ2-7
CDR3 length: 15
D gene: -
CDR3 DNA: TGTGCCAGCAGTTTGGGGCAGGGAGGTTTGTACGAGCAGTACTTC
CDR3 protein: CASSLGQGGLYEQYF

V gene: TRBV11-2
clone size: -
J gene: TRBJ2-7
CDR3 length: 15
D gene: TRBD2
CDR3 DNA: TGTGCCAGCAGCCCTGGACTAGCGGCCTCCTACGAGCAGTACTTC
CDR3 protein: CASSPGLAASYEQYF

V gene: TRBV19
clone size: -
J gene: TRBJ2-7
CDR3 length: 14
D gene: -
CDR3 DNA: TGTGCCAGTAGTATGGGTAGCAGCACCTACGAGCAGTACTTC
CDR3 protein: CASSMGSSTYEQYF

V gene: TRBV27
clone size: many
J gene: TRBJ1-2
CDR3 length: 15
D gene: -
CDR3 DNA: TGTGCCAGCAGTTTATCCCGGGGGGGGGCGGATGGCTACACCTTC
CDR3 protein: CASSLSRGGADGYTF

V gene: TRBV6-5
clone size: -
J gene: TRBJ2-5
CDR3 length: 14
D gene: -
CDR3 DNA: TGTGCCAGCAGTTACGGGGCAGGGATGGGGACCCAGTACTTC
CDR3 protein: CASSYGAGMGTQYF

V gene: TRBV9
clone size: -
J gene: TRBJ1-4
CDR3 length: 15
D gene: -
CDR3 DNA: TGTGCCAGCAGCCCAGAGGGGGTCCTCGATGAAAAACTGTTTTTT
CDR3 protein: CASSPEGVLDEKLFF

V gene: TRBV6-5
clone size: -
J gene: TRBJ1-2
CDR3 length: 14
D gene: TRBD1
CDR3 DNA: TGTGCCAGCACCCGACAGGGGAATAACTATGGCTACACCTTC
CDR3 protein: CASTRQGNNYGYTF

V gene: TRBV4-1
clone size: -
J gene: TRBJ2-7
CDR3 length: 14
D gene: -
CDR3 DNA: TGCGCCAGCAGCCCCACGACAGGCTCCTACGAGCAGTACTTC
CDR3 protein: CASSPTTGSYEQYF

V gene: TRBV7-9
clone size: -
J gene: TRBJ2-4
CDR3 length: 15
D gene: -
CDR3 DNA: TGTGCCAGCAGCTTAGACACCCTAGCCAAAAACATTCAGTACTTC
CDR3 protein: CASSLDTLAKNIQYF

V gene: TRBV7-2
clone size: -
J gene: TRBJ2-1
CDR3 length: 16
D gene: TRBD2
CDR3 DNA: TGTGCCAGCAGCATATCTAGCGGGAGCTCCTACAATGAGCAGTTCTTC
CDR3 protein: CASSISSGSSYNEQFF